This T cell receptor beta chain was sequenced in a study of blood T cell repertoires in COVID-19. Study-wide context: The samples span acute and convalescent COVID-19 from the United States, Italy and Spain.

Of note for this clone: A much more abundant neighbour one base away suggests this may be a read error.

As originally analysed: Researchers report that nucleated cell counts were estimated from reference gene primer amplification. Repertoires were generated with immunoSEQ multiplex PCR, while TCRdb's copy carries only in-frame clones and drops some. Clonal size and the V and J genes are those of that table, whereas D and trimming came from the DNA. The sample records hundreds of thousands of clones, about four fifths being singletons. This CDR3 comprises 12 residues. CDR1 and CDR2 (germline): SNHLY, FYNNEI. Trimming pared 6 bases from V and 4 bases from J, leaving 9 bases between. This sequence originates from a woman aged 45-65 years who had recovered from COVID-19. Sequencing was done on a sample of peripheral blood. The V and J genes are TRBV2 and TRBJ1-2; a weak D match, TRBD1 (6 bases). The CDR3 nucleotides are TGTGCCAGCAGCGGACAGAGCTATGGCTACACCTTC. Translated, it gives CASSGQSYGYTF.